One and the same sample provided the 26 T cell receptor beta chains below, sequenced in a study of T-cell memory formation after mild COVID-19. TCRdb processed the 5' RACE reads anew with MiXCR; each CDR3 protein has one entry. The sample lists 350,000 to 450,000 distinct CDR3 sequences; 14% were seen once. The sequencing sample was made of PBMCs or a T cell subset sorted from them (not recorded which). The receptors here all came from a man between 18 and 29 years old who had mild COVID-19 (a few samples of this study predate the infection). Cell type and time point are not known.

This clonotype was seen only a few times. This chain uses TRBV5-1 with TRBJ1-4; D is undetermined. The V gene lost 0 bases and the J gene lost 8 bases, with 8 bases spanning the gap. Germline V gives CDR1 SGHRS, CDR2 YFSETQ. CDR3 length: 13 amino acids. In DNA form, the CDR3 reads TGCGCCAGCAGCTTGGACGGAGAGGAAAAACTGTTTTTT. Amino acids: CASSLDGEEKLFF.

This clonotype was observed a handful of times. The CDR3 is CSARSLGLWGTDTQYF. As DNA, the CDR3 is TGCAGTGCTAGATCCTTGGGACTCTGGGGCACAGATACGCAGTATTTT. The chain is built from TRBV20-1 and TRBJ2-3, with D perhaps matching TRBD2 (6 bases). The V gene's germline CDR1 is DFQATT and CDR2 SNEGSKA (reference sequence). The CDR3 sequence is 16 residues long. V was clipped by 2 bases and J by 1 base, with 16 bases between them.

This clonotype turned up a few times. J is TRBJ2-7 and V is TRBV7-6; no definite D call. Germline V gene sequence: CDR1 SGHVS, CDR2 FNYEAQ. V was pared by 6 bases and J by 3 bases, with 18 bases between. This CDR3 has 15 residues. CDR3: CASSPGEWGFYEQYF. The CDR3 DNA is TGTGCCAGCAGTCCCGGTGAGTGGGGATTCTACGAGCAGTACTTC. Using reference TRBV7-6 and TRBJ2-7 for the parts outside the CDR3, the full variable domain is GAGVSQSPRYKVTKRGQDVALRCDPISGHVSLYWYRQALGQGPEFLTYFNYEAQQDKSGLPNDRFSAERPEGSISTLTIQRTEQRDSAMYRCASSPGEWGFYEQYFGPGTRLTVT.

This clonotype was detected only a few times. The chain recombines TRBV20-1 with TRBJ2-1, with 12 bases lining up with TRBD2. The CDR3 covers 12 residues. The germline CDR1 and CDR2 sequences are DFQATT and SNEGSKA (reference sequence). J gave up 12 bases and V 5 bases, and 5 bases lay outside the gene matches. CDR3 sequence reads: CSALAGGPGQFF. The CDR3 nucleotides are TGCAGTGCTCTAGCGGGGGGGCCTGGGCAGTTCTTC.

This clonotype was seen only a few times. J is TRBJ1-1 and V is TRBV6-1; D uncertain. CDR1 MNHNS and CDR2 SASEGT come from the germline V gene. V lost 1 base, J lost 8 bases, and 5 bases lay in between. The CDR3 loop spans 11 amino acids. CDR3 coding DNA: TGTGCCAGCAGTGAAGGTTCAGAAGCTTTCTTT. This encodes CASSEGSEAFF.

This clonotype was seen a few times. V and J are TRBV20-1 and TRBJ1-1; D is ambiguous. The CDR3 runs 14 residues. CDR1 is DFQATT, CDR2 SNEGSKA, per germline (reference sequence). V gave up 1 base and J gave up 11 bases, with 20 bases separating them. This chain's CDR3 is CSARGVWAQAGAFF. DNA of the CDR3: TGCAGTGCTAGAGGGGTTTGGGCCCAGGCGGGGGCTTTCTTT.

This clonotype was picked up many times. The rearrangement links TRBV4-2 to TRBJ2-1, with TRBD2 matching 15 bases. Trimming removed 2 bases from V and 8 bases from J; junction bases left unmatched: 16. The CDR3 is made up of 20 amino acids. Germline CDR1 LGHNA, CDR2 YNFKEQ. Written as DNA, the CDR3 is TGTGCCAGCAGCCAAATTACCGGGTGGACTAGCGGGGGGGCTCGGTATGAGCAGTTCTTC. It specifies CASSQITGWTSGGARYEQFF.

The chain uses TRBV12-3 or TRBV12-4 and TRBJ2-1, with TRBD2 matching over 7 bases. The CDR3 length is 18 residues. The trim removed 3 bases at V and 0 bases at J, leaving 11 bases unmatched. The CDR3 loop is CASSLSYMGGDSYNEQFF. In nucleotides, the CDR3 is TGTGCCAGCAGTTTGAGTTATATGGGGGGGGACTCCTACAATGAGCAGTTCTTC.

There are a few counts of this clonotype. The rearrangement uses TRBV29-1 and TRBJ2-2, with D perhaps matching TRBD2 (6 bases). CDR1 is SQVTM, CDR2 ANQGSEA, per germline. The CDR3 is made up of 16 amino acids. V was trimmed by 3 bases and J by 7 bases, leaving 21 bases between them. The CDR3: CSVEGGRSGKDGELFF. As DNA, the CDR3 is TGCAGCGTTGAGGGGGGACGGTCGGGAAAGGACGGGGAGCTGTTTTTT.

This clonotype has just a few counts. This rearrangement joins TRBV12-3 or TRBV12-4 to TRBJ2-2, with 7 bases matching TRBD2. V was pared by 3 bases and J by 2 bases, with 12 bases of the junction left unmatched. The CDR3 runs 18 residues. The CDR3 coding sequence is TGTGCCAGCAGTTTTGAGCGGGATGCCCCTCGTAACACCGGGGAGCTGTTTTTT. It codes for CASSFERDAPRNTGELFF.

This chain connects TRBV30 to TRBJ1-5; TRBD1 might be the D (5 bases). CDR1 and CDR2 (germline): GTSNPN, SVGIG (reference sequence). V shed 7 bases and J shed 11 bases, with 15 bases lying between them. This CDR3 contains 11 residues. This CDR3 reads CAYRDGRAQHF. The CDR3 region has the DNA TGTGCCTACCGGGACGGACGAGCCCAGCATTTT.

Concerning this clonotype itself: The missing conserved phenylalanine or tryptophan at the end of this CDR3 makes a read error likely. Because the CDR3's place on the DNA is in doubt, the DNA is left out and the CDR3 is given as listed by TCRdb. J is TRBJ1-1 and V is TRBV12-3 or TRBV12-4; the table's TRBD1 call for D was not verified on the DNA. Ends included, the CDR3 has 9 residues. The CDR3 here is CASRNRNSL.

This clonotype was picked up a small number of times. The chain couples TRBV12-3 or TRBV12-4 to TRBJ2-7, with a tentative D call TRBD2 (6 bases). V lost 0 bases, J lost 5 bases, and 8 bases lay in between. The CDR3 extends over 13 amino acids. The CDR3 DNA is TGTGCCAGCAGTTTAGCGCGGGGCCACGAGCAGTACGTC. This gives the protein CASSLARGHEQYV.

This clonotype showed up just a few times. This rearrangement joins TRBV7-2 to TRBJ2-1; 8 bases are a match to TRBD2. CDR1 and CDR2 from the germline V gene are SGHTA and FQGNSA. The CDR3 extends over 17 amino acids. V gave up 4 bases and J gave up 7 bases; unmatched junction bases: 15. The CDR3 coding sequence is TGTGCCAGCAGCTCCACCTTGGCGGGGGGCCAGGGTAATGAGCAGTTCTTC. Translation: CASSSTLAGGQGNEQFF. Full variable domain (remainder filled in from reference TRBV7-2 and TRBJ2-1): GAGVSQSPSNKVTEKGKDVELRCDPISGHTALYWYRQSLGQGLEFLIYFQGNSAPDKSGLPSDRFSAERTGGSVSTLTIQRTQQEDSAVYLCASSSTLAGGQGNEQFFGPGTRLTVL.

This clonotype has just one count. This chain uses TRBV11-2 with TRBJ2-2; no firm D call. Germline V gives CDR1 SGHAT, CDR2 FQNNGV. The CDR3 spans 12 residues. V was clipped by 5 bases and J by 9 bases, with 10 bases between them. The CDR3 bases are TGTGCCAGCAGCCACACGCTTCGGGAGCTGTTTTTT. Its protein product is CASSHTLRELFF.

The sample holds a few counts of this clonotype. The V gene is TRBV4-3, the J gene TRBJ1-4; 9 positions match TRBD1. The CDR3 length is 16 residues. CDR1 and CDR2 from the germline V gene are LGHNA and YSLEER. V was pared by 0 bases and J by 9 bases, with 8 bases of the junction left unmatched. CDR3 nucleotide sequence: TGCGCCAGCAGCCAAGAACAACAGGGGGCTTGGAAAAAACTGTTTTTT. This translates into CASSQEQQGAWKKLFF.

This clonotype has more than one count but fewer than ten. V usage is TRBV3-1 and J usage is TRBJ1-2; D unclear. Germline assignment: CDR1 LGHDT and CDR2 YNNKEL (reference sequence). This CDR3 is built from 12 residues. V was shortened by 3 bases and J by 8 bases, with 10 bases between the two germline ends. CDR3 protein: CASSHREGGYTF. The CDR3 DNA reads TGTGCCAGCAGCCACAGAGAGGGAGGCTACACCTTC. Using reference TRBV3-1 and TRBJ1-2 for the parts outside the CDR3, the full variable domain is DTAVSQTPKYLVTQMGNDKSIKCEQNLGHDTMYWYKQDSKKFLKIMFSYNNKELIINETVPNRFSPKSPDKAHLNLHINSLELGDSAVYFCASSHREGGYTFGSGTRLTVV.

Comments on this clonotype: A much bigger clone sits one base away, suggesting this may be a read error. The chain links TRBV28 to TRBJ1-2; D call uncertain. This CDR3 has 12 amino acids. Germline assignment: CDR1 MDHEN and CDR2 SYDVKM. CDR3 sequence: CASSISFYVYTF. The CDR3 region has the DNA TGTGCCAGCTCGATCAGCTTTTATGTCTACACCTTC.

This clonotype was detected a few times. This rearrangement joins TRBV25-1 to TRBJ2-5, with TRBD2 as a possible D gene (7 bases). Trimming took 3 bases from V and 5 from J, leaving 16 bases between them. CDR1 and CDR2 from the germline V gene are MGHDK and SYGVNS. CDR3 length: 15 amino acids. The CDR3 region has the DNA TGTGCCAGCAGTGATTGGGGGGGCCCCAAGGAGACCCAGTACTTC. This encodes CASSDWGGPKETQYF.

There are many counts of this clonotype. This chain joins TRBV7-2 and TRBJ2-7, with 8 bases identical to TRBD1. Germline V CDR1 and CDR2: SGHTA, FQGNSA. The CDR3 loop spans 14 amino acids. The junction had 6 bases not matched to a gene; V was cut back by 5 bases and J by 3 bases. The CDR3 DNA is TGTGCCAGCAGCATTTGGACAGGGAACTACGAGCAGTACGTC. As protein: CASSIWTGNYEQYV.

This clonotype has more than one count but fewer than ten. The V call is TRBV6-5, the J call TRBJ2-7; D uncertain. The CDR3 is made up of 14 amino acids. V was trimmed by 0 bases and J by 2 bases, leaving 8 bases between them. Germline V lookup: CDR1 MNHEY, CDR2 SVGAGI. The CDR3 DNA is TGTGCCAGCAGTTACTCACGGGTCACCTACGAGCAGTACTTC. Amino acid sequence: CASSYSRVTYEQYF.

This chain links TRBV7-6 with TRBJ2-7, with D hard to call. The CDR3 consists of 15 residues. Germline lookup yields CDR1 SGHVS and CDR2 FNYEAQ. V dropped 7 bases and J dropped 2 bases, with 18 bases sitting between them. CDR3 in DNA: TGTGCCAGCAAGGTGGATGACGGACCGACCTACGAGCAGTACTTC. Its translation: CASKVDDGPTYEQYF.

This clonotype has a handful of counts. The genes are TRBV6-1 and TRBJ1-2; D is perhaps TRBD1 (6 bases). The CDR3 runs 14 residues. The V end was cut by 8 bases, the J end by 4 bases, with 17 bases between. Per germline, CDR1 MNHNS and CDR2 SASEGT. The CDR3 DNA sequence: TGTGCCAGCGGGGGGGCAGGGATGCTCTATGGCTACACCTTC. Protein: CASGGAGMLYGYTF.

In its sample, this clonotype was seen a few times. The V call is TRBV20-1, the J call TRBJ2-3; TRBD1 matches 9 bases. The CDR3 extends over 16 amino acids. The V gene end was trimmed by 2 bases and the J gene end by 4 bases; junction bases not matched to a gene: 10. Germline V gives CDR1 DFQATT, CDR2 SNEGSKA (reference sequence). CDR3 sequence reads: CSARPRQGVFADTQYF. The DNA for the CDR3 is TGCAGTGCTAGACCGAGACAGGGGGTATTCGCAGATACGCAGTATTTT.

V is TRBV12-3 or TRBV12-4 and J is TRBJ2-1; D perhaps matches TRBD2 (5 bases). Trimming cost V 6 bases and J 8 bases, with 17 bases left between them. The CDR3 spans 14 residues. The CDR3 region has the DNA TGTGCCAGCAGGCCGGTCGGGGAAGGCGATGAGCAGTTCTTC. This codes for CASRPVGEGDEQFF.

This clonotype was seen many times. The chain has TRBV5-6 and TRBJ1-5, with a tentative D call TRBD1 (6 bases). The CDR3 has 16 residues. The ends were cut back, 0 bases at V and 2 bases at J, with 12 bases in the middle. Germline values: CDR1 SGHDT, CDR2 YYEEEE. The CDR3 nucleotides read TGTGCCAGCAGCTTGGGTGCGGGGGCTCGCAATCAGCCCCAGCATTTT. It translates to CASSLGAGARNQPQHF.